These T cell receptor beta chains were read from a single sample in a study of cytomegalovirus exposure and HLA in healthy donors. The repertoire was sequenced with immunoSEQ multiplex PCR; TCRdb's copy has only in-frame clones and lacks some. The table records about 190,000 clones, 70% to 75% of them present only once. The sample was PBMCs. These receptors came from a woman in her thirties in good health and CMV-seropositive. Each CDR3 is given with its conserved first and last residue. The D gene is left open where the match is weak. Size values are once, few and many counts, or a class for expanded clones, and some rows have none.

v_gene	abundance	len	d_gene	j_gene	CDR3aa	CDR3nt
TRBV28	once	13	TRBD1	TRBJ1-2	CASTSDRVNGYTF	TGTGCCAGCACCTCGGACAGGGTTAATGGCTACACCTTC
TRBV5-1	-	16	TRBD2	TRBJ2-3	CASSSGLAGSTDTQYF	TGCGCCAGCAGCTCGGGACTAGCGGGCTCCACAGATACGCAGTATTTT
TRBV6-1	few	14	-	TRBJ1-2	CASSEGRGDYGYTF	TGTGCCAGCAGTGAAGGAAGGGGTGACTATGGCTACACCTTC
TRBV2	-	15	-	TRBJ1-2	CASRSRTVSNYGYTF	TGTGCCAGCAGATCCCGGACAGTCTCTAACTATGGCTACACCTTC
TRBV19	-	12	-	TRBJ2-1	CASSFPGAEQFF	TGTGCCAGTAGCTTCCCAGGGGCTGAGCAGTTCTTC
TRBV27	-	14	TRBD1	TRBJ2-7	CASSFTGTVYEQYF	TGTGCCAGCAGTTTCACCGGGACAGTCTACGAGCAGTACTTC
TRBV6-1	-	14	TRBD1	TRBJ2-7	CASKIRDSPYEQYF	TGTGCCAGCAAGATCCGGGACAGTCCCTACGAGCAGTACTTC
TRBV20-1	few	10	-	TRBJ1-5	CSAQGQPQHF	TGCAGTGCCCAGGGTCAGCCCCAGCATTTT
TRBV5-1	-	15	-	TRBJ2-1	CASSLGYVSYNEQFF	TGCGCCAGCAGCTTGGGCTATGTTTCCTACAATGAGCAGTTCTTC
TRBV6-5	-	16	TRBD1	TRBJ2-7	CASSLRTGDLFKEQYF	TGTGCCAGCAGTTTAAGAACAGGGGACCTCTTTAAAGAGCAGTACTTC
TRBV2	-	14	TRBD2	TRBJ2-7	CASSGQGLAGGLNF	TGTGCCAGCAGTGGCCAGGGACTAGCGGGAGGCCTGAACTTC
TRBV6-4	-	14	TRBD2	TRBJ2-1	CASSPGLANNEQFF	TGTGCCAGCAGCCCGGGACTAGCCAACAATGAGCAGTTCTTC
TRBV6-1	-	13	-	TRBJ2-7	CASRASATYEQYF	TGTGCCAGCAGAGCTAGCGCAACCTACGAGCAGTACTTC
TRBV7-9	-	11	-	TRBJ2-1	CASSLGQEQFF	TGTGCCAGCAGCTTGGGACAAGAGCAGTTCTTC
TRBV5-4	-	15	-	TRBJ2-3	CASSSLAMGTDTQYF	TGTGCCAGCAGCTCCCTAGCGATGGGTACAGATACGCAGTATTTT
TRBV15	-	11	-	TRBJ2-7	CATSISYEQYF	TGTGCCACCAGCATTAGCTACGAGCAGTACTTC
TRBV7-7	-	16	TRBD2	TRBJ2-5	CASSLGLAGGKETQYF	TGTGCCAGCAGCTTAGGACTAGCGGGAGGGAAGGAGACCCAGTACTTC
TRBV2	few	15	-	TRBJ1-1	CASSPWGQSNTEAFF	TGTGCCAGCAGCCCCTGGGGGCAGTCAAACACTGAAGCTTTCTTT
TRBV19	-	13	-	TRBJ2-1	CASSADFFNEQFF	TGTGCCAGTAGTGCGGATTTTTTCAATGAGCAGTTCTTC
TRBV7-2	few	15	TRBD2	TRBJ2-7	CASSLRTSGTYEQYF	TGTGCCAGCAGTTTAAGGACTAGCGGAACCTACGAGCAGTACTTC
TRBV27	-	14	TRBD2	TRBJ2-7	CASSRTSGSSEQYF	TGTGCCAGCAGTAGGACTAGCGGGAGCTCCGAGCAGTACTTC
TRBV6-5	few	14	-	TRBJ2-7	CASSHGSLSYEQYF	TGTGCCAGCAGTCACGGTAGCCTATCCTACGAGCAGTACTTC
TRBV5-1	-	14	TRBD2	TRBJ2-7	CASSLTSGSYEQYF	TGCGCCAGCAGCTTGACTAGCGGGAGCTACGAGCAGTACTTC
TRBV7-9	-	13	-	TRBJ2-7	CASSLPGVYEQYF	TGTGCCAGCAGCTTGCCAGGGGTCTACGAGCAGTACTTC